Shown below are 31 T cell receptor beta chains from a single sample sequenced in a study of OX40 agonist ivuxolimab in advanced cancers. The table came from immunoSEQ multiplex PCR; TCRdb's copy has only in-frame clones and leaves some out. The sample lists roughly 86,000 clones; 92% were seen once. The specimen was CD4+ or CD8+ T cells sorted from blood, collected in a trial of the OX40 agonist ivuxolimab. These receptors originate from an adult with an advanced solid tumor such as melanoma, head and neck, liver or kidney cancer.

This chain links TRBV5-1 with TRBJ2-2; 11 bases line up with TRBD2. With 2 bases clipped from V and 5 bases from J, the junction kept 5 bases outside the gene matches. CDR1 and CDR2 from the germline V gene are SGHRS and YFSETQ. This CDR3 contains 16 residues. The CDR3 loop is CASSFQLAGVTGELFF. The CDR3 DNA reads TGCGCCAGCAGCTTCCAACTAGCGGGAGTAACCGGGGAGCTGTTTTTT.

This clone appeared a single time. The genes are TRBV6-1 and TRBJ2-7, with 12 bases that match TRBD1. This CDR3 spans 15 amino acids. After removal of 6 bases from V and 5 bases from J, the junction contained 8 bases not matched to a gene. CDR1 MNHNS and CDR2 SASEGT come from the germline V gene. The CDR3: CASRTGGTGGNEQYF. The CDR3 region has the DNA TGTGCCAGCAGGACCGGTGGGACAGGGGGCAACGAGCAGTACTTC.

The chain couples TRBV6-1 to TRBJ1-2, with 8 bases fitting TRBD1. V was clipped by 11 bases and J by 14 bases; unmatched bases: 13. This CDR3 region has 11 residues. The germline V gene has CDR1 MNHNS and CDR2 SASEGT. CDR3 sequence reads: CAPRRRTGWTF. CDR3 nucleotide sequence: TGTGCCCCTCGACGCCGGACAGGGTGGACCTTC.

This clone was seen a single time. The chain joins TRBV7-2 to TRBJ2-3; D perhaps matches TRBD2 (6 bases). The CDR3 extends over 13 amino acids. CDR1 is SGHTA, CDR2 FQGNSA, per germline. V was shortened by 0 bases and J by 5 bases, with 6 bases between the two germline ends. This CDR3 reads CASSLARGDTQYF. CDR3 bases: TGTGCCAGCAGCTTAGCGCGGGGAGATACGCAGTATTTT.

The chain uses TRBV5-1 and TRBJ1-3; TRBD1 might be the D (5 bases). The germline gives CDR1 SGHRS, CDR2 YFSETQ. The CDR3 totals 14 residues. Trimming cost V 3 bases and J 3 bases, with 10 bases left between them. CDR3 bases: TGCGCCAGCAGCTCCGGGACTCTTGGAAACACCATATATTTT. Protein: CASSSGTLGNTIYF.

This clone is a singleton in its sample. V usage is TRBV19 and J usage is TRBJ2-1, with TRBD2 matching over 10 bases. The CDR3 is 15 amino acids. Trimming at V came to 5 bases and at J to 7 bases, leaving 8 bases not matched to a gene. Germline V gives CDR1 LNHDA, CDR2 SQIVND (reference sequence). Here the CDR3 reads CASSVLAGERNEQFF. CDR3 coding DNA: TGTGCCAGTAGTGTCCTAGCGGGAGAGCGGAATGAGCAGTTCTTC.

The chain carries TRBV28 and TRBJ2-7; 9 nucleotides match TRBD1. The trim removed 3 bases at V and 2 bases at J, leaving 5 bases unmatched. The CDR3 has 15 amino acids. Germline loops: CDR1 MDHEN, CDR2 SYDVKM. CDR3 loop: CASSFSGTGPYEQYF. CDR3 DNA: TGTGCCAGCAGTTTTTCCGGGACAGGGCCCTACGAGCAGTACTTC.

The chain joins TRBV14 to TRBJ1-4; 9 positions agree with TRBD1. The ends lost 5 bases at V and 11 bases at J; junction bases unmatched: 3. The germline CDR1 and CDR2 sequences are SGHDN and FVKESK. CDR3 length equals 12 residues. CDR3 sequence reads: CASSGDRVKLFF. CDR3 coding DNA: TGTGCCAGCAGCGGGGACAGGGTGAAACTGTTTTTT.

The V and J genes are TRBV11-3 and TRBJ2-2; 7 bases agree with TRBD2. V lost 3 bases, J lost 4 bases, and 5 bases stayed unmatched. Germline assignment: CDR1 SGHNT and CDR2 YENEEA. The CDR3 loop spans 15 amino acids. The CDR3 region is CASSFAGASTGELFF. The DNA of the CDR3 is TGTGCCAGCAGCTTTGCGGGAGCGAGCACCGGGGAGCTGTTTTTT.

DNA for the CDR3: TGTGCCAGCAGCTCACCGGGACCCAGCTACGAGCAGTACTTC. Residues: CASSSPGPSYEQYF. This chain joins TRBV7-9 and TRBJ2-7; possibly TRBD1 or TRBD2 for D (5 bases each). Trimming took off 4 bases at V and 3 bases at J, with 13 bases between the two ends. This CDR3 has 14 residues. The germline V gene has CDR1 SEHNR and CDR2 FQNEAQ (reference sequence).

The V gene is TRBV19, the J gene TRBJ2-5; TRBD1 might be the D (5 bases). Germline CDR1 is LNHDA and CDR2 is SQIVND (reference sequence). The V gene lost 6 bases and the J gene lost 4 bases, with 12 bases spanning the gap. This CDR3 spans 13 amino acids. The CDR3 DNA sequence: TGTGCCAGTAGCTCGTCAGGGTTAGAGACCCAGTACTTC. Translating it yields CASSSSGLETQYF.

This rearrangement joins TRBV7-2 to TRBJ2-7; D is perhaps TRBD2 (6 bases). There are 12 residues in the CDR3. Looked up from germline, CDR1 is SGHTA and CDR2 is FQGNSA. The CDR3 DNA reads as TGTGCCAGCAGCTTAAGGCTGGGAGGCTTGGACGTC. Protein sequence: CASSLRLGGLDV.

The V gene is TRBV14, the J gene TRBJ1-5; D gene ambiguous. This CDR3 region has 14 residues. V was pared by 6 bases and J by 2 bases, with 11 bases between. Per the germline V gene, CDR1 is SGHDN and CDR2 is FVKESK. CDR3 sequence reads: CASSPLEGNQPQHF. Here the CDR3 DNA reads TGTGCCAGCAGTCCTCTGGAGGGCAATCAGCCCCAGCATTTT.

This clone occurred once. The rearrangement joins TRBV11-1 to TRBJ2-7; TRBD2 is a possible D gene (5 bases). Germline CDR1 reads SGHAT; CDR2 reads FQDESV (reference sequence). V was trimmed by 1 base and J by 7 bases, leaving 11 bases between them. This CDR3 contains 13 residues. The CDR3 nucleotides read TGTGCCAGCAGCTTAGGGGAGTTGCTTGAGCAGTACTTC. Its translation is CASSLGELLEQYF.

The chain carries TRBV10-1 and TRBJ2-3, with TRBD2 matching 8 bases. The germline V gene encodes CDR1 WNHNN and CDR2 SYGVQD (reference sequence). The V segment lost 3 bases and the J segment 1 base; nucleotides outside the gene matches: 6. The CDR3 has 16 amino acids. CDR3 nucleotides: TGCGCCAGCAGTGAAGGAGCGGGAGCCGGCACAGATACGCAGTATTTT. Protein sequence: CASSEGAGAGTDTQYF.

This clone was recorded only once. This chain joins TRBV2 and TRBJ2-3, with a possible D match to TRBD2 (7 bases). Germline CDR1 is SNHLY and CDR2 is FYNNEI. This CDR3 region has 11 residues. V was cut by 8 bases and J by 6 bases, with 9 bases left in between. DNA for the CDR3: TGTGCCAGCGGGAGGGGGGATACGCAGTATTTT. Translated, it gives CASGRGDTQYF. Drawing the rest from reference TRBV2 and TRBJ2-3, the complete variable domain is EPEVTQTPSHQVTQMGQEVILRCVPISNHLYFYWYRQILGQKVEFLVSFYNNEISEKSEIFDDQFSVERPDGSNFTLKIRSTKLEDSAMYFCASGRGDTQYFGPGTRLTVL.

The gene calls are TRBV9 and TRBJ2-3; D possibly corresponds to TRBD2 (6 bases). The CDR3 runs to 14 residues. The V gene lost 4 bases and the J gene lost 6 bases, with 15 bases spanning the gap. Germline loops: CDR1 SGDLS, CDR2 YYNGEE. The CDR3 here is CASSRSGAGDTQYF. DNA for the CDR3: TGTGCCAGCAGCCGTAGCGGAGCTGGGGATACGCAGTATTTT.

This chain's CDR3 is CASSLKGALSNTGELFF. CDR3 nucleotide sequence: TGCGCCAGCAGCTTGAAAGGCGCGTTATCGAACACCGGGGAGCTGTTTTTT. This sequence joins TRBV5-1 and TRBJ2-2; D call uncertain. The germline V and J ends were trimmed by 1 base and 0 bases, with 13 bases remaining between them. The CDR3 covers 17 residues. Looked up from germline, CDR1 is SGHRS and CDR2 is YFSETQ.

The CDR3 sequence is CASSFQTGVNTEAFF. The CDR3 nucleotides are TGCGCCAGCAGCTTCCAGACAGGAGTGAACACTGAAGCTTTCTTT. V and J are TRBV5-1 and TRBJ1-1; TRBD1 might be the D (6 bases). This CDR3 is 15 amino acids long. Germline values: CDR1 SGHRS, CDR2 YFSETQ. V was shortened by 2 bases and J by 0 bases, with 11 bases between the two germline ends.

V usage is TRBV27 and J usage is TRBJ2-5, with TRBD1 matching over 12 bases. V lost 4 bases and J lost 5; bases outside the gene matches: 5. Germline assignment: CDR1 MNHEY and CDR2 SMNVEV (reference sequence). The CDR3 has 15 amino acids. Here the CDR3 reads CASSYRDRGQETQYF. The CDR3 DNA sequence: TGTGCCAGCAGTTACCGGGACAGGGGGCAGGAGACCCAGTACTTC.

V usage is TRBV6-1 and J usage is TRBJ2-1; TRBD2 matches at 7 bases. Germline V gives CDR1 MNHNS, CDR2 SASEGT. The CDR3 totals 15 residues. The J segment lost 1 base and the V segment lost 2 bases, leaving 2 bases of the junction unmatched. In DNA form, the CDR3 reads TGTGCCAGCAGTGAATGGGGAGGGTCCTACAATGAGCAGTTCTTC. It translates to CASSEWGGSYNEQFF.

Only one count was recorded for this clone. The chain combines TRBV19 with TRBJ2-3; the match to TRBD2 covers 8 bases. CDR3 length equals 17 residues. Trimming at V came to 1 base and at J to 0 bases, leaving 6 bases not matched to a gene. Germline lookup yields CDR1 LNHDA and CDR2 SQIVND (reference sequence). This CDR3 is CASSIALASGSTDTQYF. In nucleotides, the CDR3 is TGTGCCAGTAGTATAGCTTTGGCTAGCGGGAGCACAGATACGCAGTATTTT.

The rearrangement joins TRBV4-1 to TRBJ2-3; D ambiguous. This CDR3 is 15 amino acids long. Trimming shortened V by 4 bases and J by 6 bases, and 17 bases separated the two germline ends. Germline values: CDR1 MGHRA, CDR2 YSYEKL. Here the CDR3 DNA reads TGCGCCAGCAGCCCGCTAACCTCGGCCAGGGATACGCAGTATTTT. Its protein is CASSPLTSARDTQYF.

Here the CDR3 DNA reads TGTGCCAGTAGCGTTAACTCTGGAAACACCATATATTTT. This sequence encodes CASSVNSGNTIYF. The chain combines TRBV19 with TRBJ1-3; D call uncertain. This CDR3 spans 13 amino acids. The V gene's germline CDR1 is LNHDA and CDR2 SQIVND (reference sequence). V was cut by 6 bases and J by 0 bases, with 6 bases left in between.

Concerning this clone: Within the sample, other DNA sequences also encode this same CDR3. CDR3 region: CASSIAGSSYNEQFF. CDR3 DNA: TGTGCCAGTAGTATAGCAGGGAGCTCCTACAATGAGCAGTTCTTC. The V call is TRBV19, the J call TRBJ2-1; D possibly uses TRBD1 or TRBD2 (5 bases each). With 1 base removed from V and 0 bases from J, the gap between germline ends came to 7 bases. The CDR3 covers 15 residues. In germline, CDR1 is LNHDA, CDR2 SQIVND (reference sequence).

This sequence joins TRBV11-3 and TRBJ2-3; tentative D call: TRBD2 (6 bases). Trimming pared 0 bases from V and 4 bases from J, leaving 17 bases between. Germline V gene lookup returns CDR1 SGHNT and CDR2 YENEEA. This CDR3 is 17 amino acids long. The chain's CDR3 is CASSLDSRRGTADTQYF. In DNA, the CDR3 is TGTGCCAGCAGCTTAGATAGTAGGAGGGGCACGGCAGATACGCAGTATTTT.

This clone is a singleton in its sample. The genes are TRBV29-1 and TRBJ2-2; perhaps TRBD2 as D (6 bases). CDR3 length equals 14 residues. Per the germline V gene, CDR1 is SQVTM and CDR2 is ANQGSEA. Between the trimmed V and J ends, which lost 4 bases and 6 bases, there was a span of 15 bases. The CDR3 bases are TGCAGCGTTGGGGGGACTTCGAGGCCCGGGGAGCTGTTTTTT. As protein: CSVGGTSRPGELFF.

The DNA of the CDR3 is TGTGCCAGCAGTTACGCCCTTAACGCTGAAGCTTTCTTT. This gives the protein CASSYALNAEAFF. The rearrangement joins TRBV6-5 to TRBJ1-1; unclear D gene. The CDR3 has 13 amino acids. Trimming removed 2 bases from V and 6 bases from J, with 10 bases in between. The V gene's germline CDR1 is MNHEY and CDR2 SVGAGI.

The CDR3 sequence is CASSFSIITGELFF. For the CDR3, the DNA is TGTGCCAGCAGCTTTTCAATTATCACCGGGGAGCTGTTTTTT. The J gene is TRBJ2-2, the V gene TRBV5-6; D gene unclear. Trimming removed 2 bases from V and 4 bases from J, with 9 bases in between. This CDR3 region has 14 residues. Per germline, CDR1 SGHDT and CDR2 YYEEEE.

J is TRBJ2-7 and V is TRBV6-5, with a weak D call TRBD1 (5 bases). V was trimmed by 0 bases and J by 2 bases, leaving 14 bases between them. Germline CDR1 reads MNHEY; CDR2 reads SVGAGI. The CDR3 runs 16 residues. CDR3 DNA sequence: TGTGCCAGCAGTTACTCGCAAAAGGCAGGGCCCTACGAGCAGTACTTC. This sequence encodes CASSYSQKAGPYEQYF.

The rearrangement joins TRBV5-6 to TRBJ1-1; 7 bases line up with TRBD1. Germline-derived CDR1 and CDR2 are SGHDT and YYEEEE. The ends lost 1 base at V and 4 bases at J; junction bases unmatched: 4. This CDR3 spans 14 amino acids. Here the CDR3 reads CASSLRGPVTEAFF. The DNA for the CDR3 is TGTGCCAGCAGCTTGAGGGGGCCGGTCACTGAAGCTTTCTTT. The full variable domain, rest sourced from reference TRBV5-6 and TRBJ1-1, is DAGVTQSPTHLIKTRGQQVTLRCSPKSGHDTVSWYQQALGQGPQFIFQYYEEEERQRGNFPDRFSGHQFPNYSSELNVNALLLGDSALYLCASSLRGPVTEAFFGQGTRLTVV.